The clone carrying this T cell receptor beta chain was counted ten times or more. With duration under 3 months, ophthalmopathy was active: Clinical Activity Score at least 3, NOSPECS at least 4. V was clipped by 2 bases and J by 8 bases, with 12 bases between them. The CDR3 length is 14 residues. Germline CDR1 reads MNHEY; CDR2 reads SMNVEV (reference sequence). These data are taken from a study of T cells in Graves' hyperthyroidism and ophthalmopathy. It was RNA transcripts that yielded the amplified TCR beta CDR3 regions. A first-round RT-PCR of the TCR CDR3 used the HTBI primer set. TCRdb reprocessed the multiplex PCR reads via MiXCR and lists one record per CDR3 protein. The table shows fewer than 550,000 distinct CDR3 sequences, with around 24% occurring only once.

Sequencing input: blood. This receptor was taken from a woman younger than 45 with Graves' ophthalmopathy. The chain couples TRBV27 to TRBJ1-4; no clear D gene. CDR3 in amino acids: CASSLTRDNEKLFF. For the CDR3, the DNA is TGTGCCAGCAGTTTAACTAGGGATAACGAAAAACTGTTTTTT.